Reported below is one T cell receptor beta chain. This CDR3 comprises 12 residues. V lost 9 bases to trimming and J lost 2 bases; unmatched junction nucleotides: 1. Germline-derived CDR1 and CDR2 are SGHTA and FQGNSA. The data are from a study of cytomegalovirus exposure and HLA in healthy donors. Study-level background: Genetic ancestry analysis placed under 90% of the 300 to 500 donors that were genotyped in the Caucasian-associated cluster.

The PCR employed 60 Vbeta primers together with 13 Jbeta primers. Only in-frame clones appear in the TCRdb table, and some are missing; sequencing was by immunoSEQ multiplex PCR. The data hold about 210,000 clones, with around 79% observed a single time. This receptor was taken from a male donor in good health and CMV-seropositive. The sample comprised PBMCs. This rearrangement joins TRBV7-2 to TRBJ1-2; 9 nucleotides agree with TRBD1. CDR3 in amino acids: CASGQGNYGYTF. As DNA, the CDR3 is TGTGCCAGTGGACAGGGGAACTATGGCTACACCTTC.